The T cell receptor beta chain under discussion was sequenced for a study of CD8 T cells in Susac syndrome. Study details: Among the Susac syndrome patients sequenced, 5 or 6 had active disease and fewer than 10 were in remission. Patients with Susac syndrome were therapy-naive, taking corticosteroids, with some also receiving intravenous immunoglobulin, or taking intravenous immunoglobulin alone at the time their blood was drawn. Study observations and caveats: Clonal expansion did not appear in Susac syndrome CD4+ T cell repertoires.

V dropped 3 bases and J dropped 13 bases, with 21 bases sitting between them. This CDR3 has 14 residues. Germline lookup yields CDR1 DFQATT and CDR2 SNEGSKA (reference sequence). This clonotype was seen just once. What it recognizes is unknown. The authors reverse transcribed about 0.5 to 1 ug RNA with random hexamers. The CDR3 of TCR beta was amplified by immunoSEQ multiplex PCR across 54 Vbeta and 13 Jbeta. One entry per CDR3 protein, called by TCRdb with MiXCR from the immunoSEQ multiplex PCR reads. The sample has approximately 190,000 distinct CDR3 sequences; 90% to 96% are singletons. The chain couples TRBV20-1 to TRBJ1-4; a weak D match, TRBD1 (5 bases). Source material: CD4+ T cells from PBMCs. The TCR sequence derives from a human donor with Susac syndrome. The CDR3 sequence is CSARRDSGGVGLFF. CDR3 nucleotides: TGCAGTGCTAGGCGGGACTCCGGAGGAGTGGGACTGTTTTTT.